This T cell receptor (beta chain) was recovered during a study of beta chain features in type 1 diabetes. Study results and limitations: It was among patients, rather than healthy donors, that naive, central memory and Treg TCRB repertoires appeared more similar.

Isolated RNA was reverse transcribed in full, so expressed TCRB transcripts were sequenced. TCRdb's table, derived via immunoSEQ multiplex PCR, lists solely in-frame clones and lacks some. The table records just over 450,000 clones, 25% to 35% of them present only once. The CDR3 loop spans 13 amino acids. Trimming took off 6 bases at V and 5 bases at J, with 11 bases between the two ends. CDR1 is LNHNV, CDR2 YYDKDF, per germline (reference sequence). A remark on this clone: What it recognizes is unknown.

A single heparinised blood sample, averaging around 120 mL, was obtained per donor. Material for sequencing was naive CD4+ T cells from blood. The clonotype originates from a young man in good health. V is TRBV15 and J is TRBJ2-1, with a possible D match to TRBD2 (5 bases). CDR3 residues: CATSPETNNEQFF. The CDR3 DNA is TGTGCCACCAGTCCGGAGACTAACAATGAGCAGTTCTTC.